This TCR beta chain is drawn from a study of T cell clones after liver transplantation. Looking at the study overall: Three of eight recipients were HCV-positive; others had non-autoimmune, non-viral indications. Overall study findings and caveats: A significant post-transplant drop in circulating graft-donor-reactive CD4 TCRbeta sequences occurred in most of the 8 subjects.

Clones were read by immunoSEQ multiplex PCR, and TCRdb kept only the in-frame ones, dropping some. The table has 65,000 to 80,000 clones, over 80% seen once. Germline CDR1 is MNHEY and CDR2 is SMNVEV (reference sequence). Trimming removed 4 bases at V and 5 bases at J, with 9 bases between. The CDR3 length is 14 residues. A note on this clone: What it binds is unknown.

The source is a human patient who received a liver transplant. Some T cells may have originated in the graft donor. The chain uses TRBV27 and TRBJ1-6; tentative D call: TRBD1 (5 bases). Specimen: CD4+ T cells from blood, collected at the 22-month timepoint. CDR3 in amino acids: CASSSGRDNSPLHF. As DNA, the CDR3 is TGTGCCAGCAGTTCGGGACGGGATAATTCACCCCTCCACTTT.